This T cell receptor beta chain was sequenced for a study of blood T cell repertoires in COVID-19. Germline values: CDR1 LNHDA, CDR2 SQIVND (reference sequence). V lost 5 bases to trimming and J lost 9 bases; unmatched junction nucleotides: 11. The CDR3 runs to 14 residues. Data came from immunoSEQ multiplex PCR; TCRdb stores just in-frame clones and leaves some out. The sample has hundreds of thousands of clones, about 91% seen once. The sequencing sample was made of peripheral blood. The receptor was derived from a woman in her twenties or thirties with COVID-19, enrolled during active disease. The genes are TRBV19 and TRBJ1-1; 8 bases map to TRBD1. In DNA form, the CDR3 reads TGTGCCAGTAGTCCACCGATCCGACAGGGGCAAGCTTTCTTT. Protein product: CASSPPIRQGQAFF.